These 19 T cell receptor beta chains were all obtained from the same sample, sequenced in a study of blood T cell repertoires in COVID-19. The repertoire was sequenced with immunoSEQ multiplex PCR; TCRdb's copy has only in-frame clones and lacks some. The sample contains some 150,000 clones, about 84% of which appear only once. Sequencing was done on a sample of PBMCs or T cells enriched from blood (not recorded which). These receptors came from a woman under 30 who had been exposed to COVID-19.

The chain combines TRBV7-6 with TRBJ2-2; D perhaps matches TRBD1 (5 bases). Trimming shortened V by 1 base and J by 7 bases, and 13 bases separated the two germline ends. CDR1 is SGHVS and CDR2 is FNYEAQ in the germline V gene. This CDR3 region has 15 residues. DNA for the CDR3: TGTGCCAGCAGCTTAGAGGCAGGGCTGGGCGGGGAGCTGTTTTTT. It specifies CASSLEAGLGGELFF.

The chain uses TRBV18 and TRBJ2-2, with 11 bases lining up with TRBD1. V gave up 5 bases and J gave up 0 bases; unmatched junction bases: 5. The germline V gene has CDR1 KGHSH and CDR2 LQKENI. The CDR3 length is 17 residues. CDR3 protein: CASSSPGQGANTGELFF. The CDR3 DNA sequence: TGTGCCAGCTCATCGCCGGGACAGGGGGCGAACACCGGGGAGCTGTTTTTT.

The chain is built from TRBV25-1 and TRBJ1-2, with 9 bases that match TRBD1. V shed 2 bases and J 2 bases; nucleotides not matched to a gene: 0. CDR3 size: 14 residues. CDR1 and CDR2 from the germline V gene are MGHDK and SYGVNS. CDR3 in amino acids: CASSETGGNYGYTF. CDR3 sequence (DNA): TGTGCCAGCAGTGAAACAGGGGGCAACTATGGCTACACCTTC.

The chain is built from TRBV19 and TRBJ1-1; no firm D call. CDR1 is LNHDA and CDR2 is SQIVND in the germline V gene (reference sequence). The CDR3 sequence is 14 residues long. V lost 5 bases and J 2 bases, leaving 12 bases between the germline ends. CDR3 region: CASSDRGYNTEAFF. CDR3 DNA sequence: TGTGCCAGTAGTGACCGGGGATACAACACTGAAGCTTTCTTT.

CDR3 protein: CASSQGEALSSKNIQYF. The CDR3 coding sequence is TGCGCCAGCAGCCAAGGGGAGGCGTTAAGCTCCAAAAACATTCAGTACTTC. The chain carries TRBV4-1 and TRBJ2-4; tentative D call: TRBD2 (6 bases). The V end was cut by 1 base, the J end by 2 bases, with 15 bases between. CDR1 MGHRA and CDR2 YSYEKL come from the germline V gene. This CDR3 region has 17 residues.

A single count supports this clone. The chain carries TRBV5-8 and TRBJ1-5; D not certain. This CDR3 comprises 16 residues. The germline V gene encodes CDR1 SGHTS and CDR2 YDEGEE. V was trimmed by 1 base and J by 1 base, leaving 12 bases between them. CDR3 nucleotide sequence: TGTGCCAGCAGCTTGTTGCGGGTTGAAAGCAATCAGCCCCAGCATTTT. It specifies CASSLLRVESNQPQHF. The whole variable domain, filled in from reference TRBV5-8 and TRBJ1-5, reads EAGVTQSPTHLIKTRGQQATLRCSPISGHTSVYWYQQALGLGLQFLLWYDEGEERNRGNFPPRFSGRQFPNYSSELNVNALELEDSALYLCASSLLRVESNQPQHFGDGTRLSIL.

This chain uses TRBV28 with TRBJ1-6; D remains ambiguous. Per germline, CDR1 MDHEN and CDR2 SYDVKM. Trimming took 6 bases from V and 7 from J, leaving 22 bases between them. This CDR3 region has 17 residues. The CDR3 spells CASSPDTTFTGNSPLHF. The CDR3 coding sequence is TGTGCCAGCAGCCCCGACACAACTTTCACGGGGAATTCACCCCTCCACTTT.

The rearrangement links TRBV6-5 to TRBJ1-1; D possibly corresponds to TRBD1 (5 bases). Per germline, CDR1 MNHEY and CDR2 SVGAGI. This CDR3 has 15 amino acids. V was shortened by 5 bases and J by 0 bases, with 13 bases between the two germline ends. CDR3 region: CASSPGGGMNTEAFF. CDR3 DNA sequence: TGTGCCAGCAGTCCCGGGGGTGGCATGAACACTGAAGCTTTCTTT.

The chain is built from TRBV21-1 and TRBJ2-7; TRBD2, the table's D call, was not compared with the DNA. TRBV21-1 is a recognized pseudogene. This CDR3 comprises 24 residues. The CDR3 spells CASILQRATSGRVPSTFSSYEQYF. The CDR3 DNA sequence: TGTGCCAGCATCCTTCAAAGGGCCACTAGCGGGAGGGTCCCTTCTACGTTCAGCTCCTACGAGCAGTACTTC.

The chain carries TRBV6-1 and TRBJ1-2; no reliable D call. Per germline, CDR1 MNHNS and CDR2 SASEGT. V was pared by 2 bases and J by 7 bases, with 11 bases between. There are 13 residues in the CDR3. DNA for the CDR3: TGTGCCAGCAGTGAAACCCAGGTCGGTGGCTACACCTTC. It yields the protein CASSETQVGGYTF.

The CDR3 DNA reads TGCGCCAGCAGCCGGGACAGGGTCAATTCACCCCTCCACTTT. As protein: CASSRDRVNSPLHF. The rearrangement links TRBV10-2 to TRBJ1-6; 9 bases are a match to TRBD1. CDR1 and CDR2 from the germline V gene are WSHSY and SAAADI. This CDR3 is built from 14 residues. V shed 6 bases, J shed 7 bases, and the junction held 4 bases outside the gene matches.

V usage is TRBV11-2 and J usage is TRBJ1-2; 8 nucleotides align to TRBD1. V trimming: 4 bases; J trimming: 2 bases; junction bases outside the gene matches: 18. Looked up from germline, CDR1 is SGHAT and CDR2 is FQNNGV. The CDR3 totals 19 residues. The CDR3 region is CASSYLLGTGTLKNYGYTF. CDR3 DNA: TGTGCCAGCAGCTATCTTCTCGGGACAGGAACCCTCAAGAACTATGGCTACACCTTC. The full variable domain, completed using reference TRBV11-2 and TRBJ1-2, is EAGVAQSPRYKIIEKRQSVAFWCNPISGHATLYWYQQILGQGPKLLIQFQNNGVVDDSQLPKDRFSAERLKGVDSTLKIQPAKLEDSAVYLCASSYLLGTGTLKNYGYTFGSGTRLTVV.

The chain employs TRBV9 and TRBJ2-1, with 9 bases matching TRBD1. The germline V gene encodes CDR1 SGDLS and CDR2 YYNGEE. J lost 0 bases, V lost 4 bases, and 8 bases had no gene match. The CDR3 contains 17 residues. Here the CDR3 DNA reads TGTGCCAGCAGCTTCCGGGACAGGGTAACCTCCTACAATGAGCAGTTCTTC. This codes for CASSFRDRVTSYNEQFF.

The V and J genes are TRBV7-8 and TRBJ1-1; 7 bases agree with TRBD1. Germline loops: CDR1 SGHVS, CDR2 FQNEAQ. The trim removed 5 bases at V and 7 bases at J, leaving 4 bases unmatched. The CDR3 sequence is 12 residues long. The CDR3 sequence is CASSPQGIEAFF. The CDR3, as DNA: TGTGCCAGCAGCCCACAGGGGATTGAAGCTTTCTTT.

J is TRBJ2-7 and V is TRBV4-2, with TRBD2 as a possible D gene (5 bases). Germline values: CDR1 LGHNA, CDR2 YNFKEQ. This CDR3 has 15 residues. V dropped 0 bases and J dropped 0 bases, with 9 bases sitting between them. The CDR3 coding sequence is TGTGCCAGCAGCCAAGATCCGGGGAGCTCCTACGAGCAGTACTTC. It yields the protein CASSQDPGSSYEQYF.

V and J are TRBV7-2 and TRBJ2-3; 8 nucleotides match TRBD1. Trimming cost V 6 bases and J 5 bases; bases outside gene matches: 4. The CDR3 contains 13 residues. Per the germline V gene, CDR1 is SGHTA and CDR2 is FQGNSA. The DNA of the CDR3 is TGTGCCAGCAGGGGACAGGTACTAGATACGCAGTATTTT. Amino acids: CASRGQVLDTQYF.

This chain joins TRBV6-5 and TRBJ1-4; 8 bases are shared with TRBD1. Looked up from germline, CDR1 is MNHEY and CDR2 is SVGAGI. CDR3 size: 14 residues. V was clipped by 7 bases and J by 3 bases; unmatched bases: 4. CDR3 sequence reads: CASTPGQANEKLFF. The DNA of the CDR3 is TGTGCCAGCACCCCGGGACAGGCTAATGAAAAACTGTTTTTT.

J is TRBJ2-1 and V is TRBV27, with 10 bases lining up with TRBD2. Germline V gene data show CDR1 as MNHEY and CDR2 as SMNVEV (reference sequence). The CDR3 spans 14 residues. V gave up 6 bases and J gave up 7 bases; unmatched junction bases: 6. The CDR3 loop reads CASRSSGSTNEQFF. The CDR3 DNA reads TGTGCCAGCAGATCTAGCGGGAGCACGAATGAGCAGTTCTTC.

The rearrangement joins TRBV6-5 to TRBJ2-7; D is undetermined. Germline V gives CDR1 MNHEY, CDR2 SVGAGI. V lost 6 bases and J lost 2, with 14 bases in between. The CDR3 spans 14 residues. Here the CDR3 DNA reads TGTGCCAGCAGCCTTATGCCAGGCGCCTACGAGCAGTACTTC. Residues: CASSLMPGAYEQYF.